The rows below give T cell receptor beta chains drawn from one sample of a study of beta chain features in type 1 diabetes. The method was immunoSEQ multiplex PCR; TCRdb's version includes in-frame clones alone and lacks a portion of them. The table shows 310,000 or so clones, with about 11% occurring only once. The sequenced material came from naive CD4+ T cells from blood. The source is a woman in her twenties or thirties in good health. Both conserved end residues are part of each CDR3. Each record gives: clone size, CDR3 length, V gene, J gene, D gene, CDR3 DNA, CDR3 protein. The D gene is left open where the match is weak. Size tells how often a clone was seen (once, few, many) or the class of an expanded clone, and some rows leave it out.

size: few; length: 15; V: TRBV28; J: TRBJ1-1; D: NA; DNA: TGTGCCAGCAGTTTGGAGGCGGATTTGAACACTGAAGCTTTCTTT; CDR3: CASSLEADLNTEAFF
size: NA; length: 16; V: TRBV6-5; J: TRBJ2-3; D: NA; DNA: TGTGCCAGCAGTTACACCCCCAGGGGTAGGGGGGATACGCAGTATTTT; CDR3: CASSYTPRGRGDTQYF
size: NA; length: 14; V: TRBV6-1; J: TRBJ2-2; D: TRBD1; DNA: TGTGCCAGCCGGACAGGTCTTTCTACCGGGGAGCTGTTTTTT; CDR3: CASRTGLSTGELFF
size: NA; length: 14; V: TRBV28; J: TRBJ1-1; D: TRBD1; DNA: TGTGCCAGCAGTTCCCCGGGGACAGGGGTTGAAGCTTTCTTT; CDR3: CASSSPGTGVEAFF
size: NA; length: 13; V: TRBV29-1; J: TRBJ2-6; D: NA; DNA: TGCAGCGTTTACAGCTCTGGGGCCAACGTCCTGACTTTC; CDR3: CSVYSSGANVLTF
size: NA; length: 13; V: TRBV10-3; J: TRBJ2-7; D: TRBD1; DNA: TGTGCCATCCGAGGACAGGGGGCGGGCGAGCAGTACTTC; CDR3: CAIRGQGAGEQYF
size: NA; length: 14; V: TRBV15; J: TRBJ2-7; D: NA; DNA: TGTGCCACCAGCAGAGAGAGGGTAGAATACGAGCAGTACTTC; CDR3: CATSRERVEYEQYF
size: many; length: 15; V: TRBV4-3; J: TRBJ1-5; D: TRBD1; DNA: TGCGCCAGCAGCCAAGAGGGACAGGGTGATCAGCCCCAGCATTTT; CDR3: CASSQEGQGDQPQHF
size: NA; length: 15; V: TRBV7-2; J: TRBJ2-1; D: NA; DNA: TGTGCCAGCAGCGCTAACAGGGTAGGCGACAATGAGCAGTTCTTC; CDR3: CASSANRVGDNEQFF
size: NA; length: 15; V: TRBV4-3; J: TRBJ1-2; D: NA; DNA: TGCGCCAGCAGCCAAGATTGGGGAGTGGCCTATGGCTACACCTTC; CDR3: CASSQDWGVAYGYTF
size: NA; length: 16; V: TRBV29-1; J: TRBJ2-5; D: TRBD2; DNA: TGCAGCGTTGAGTGGACTAGCGGGTGGGGCAAGGAGACCCAGTACTTC; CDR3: CSVEWTSGWGKETQYF
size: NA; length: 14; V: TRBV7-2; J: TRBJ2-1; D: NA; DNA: TGTGCCAGCAGCGTGGACCTAGCCAACAATGAGCAGTTCTTC; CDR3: CASSVDLANNEQFF
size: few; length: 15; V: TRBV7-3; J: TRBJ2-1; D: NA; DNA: TGTGCCAGCAGCTTACACCGACAGGTTGGGGATGAGCAGTTCTTC; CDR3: CASSLHRQVGDEQFF
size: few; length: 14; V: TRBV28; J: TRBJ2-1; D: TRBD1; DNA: TGTGCCAGTCTAGGGGGGACAGGGCCGGATGAGCAGTTCTTC; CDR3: CASLGGTGPDEQFF
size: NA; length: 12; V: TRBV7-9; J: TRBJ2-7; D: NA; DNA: TGTGCCAGCAGCCCCAGGGGCTACGAGCAGTACTTC; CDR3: CASSPRGYEQYF
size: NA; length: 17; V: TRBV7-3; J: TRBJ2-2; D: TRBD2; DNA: TGTGCCAGCAGCTTAACTGGTTCGCTAGCGGGAGTGGAGGAGCTGTTTTTT; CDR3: CASSLTGSLAGVEELFF
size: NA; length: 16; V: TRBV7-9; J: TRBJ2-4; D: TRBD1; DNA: TGTGCCAGCAGCCCCGAAAGGACAGGGGGCTTAGACATTCAGTACTTC; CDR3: CASSPERTGGLDIQYF
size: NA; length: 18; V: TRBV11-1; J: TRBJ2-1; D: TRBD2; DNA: TGTGCCAGCAGCTCGACTAGCGGGAGGGATTACTCCTACAATGAGCAGTTCTTC; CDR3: CASSSTSGRDYSYNEQFF
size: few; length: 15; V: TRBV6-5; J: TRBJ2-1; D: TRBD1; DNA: TGTGCCAGCAGCCTAGACAGGGGGCGCAGCAATGAGCAGTTCTTC; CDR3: CASSLDRGRSNEQFF
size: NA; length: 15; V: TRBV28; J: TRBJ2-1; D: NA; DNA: TGTGCCAGCAGAGAACTAGAGAGCTCCTACAATGAGCAGTTCTTC; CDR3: CASRELESSYNEQFF
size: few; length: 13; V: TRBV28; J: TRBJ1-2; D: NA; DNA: TGTGCCAGCACCCTCGACAGGAACTATGGCTACACCTTC; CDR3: CASTLDRNYGYTF
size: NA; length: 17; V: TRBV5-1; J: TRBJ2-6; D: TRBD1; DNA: TGCGCCAGCAGCTTGGTGGACAGGGGGTCCGGGGCCAACGTCCTGACTTTC; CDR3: CASSLVDRGSGANVLTF
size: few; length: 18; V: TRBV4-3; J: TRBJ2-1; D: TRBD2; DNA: TGCGCCAGCAGCCAAAAGGACGCTAGCGGGAGCTCCTACAATGAGCAGTTCTTC; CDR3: CASSQKDASGSSYNEQFF
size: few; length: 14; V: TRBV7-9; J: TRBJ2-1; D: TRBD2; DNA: TGTGCCAGCAGCCGGACTAGCGGGAGCAATGAGCAGTTCTTC; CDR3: CASSRTSGSNEQFF
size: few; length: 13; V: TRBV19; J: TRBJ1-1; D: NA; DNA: TGTGCCAGTAGAACTCGAGACAGGCATGAAGCTTTCTTT; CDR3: CASRTRDRHEAFF
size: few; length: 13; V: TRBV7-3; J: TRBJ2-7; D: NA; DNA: TGTGCCAGCAGGAGGGACAACTCCTACGAGCAGTACTTC; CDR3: CASRRDNSYEQYF
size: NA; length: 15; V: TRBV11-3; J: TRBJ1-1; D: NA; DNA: TGTGCCAGCAGCTTAGAATCAGGGCGCAACACTGAAGCTTTCTTT; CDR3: CASSLESGRNTEAFF
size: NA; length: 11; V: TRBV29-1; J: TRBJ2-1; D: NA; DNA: TGCAGCCCCCTGTGGAGCAAGGAGCAGTTCTTC; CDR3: CSPLWSKEQFF
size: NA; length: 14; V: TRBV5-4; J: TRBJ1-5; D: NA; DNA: TGTGCCAGCAGCTTGTTCGGTGTCAATCAGCCCCAGCATTTT; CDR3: CASSLFGVNQPQHF